A single sample is the source of the 4 T cell receptor beta chains below, sequenced in a study of control samples from healthy donors and cancer patients. Assay: immunoSEQ multiplex PCR; the TCRdb copy retains only in-frame clones and omits some. Here the sample spans approximately 100,000 clones, around 89% being singletons. Material for sequencing was blood. The receptor set was obtained from a woman aged 45-60 years in good health.

In its sample, this clone was seen once. The V gene is TRBV2, the J gene TRBJ2-1; no reliable D call. This CDR3 contains 14 residues. Per germline, CDR1 SNHLY and CDR2 FYNNEI. V was pared by 4 bases and J by 5 bases, with 12 bases between. Here the CDR3 reads CASSGRLMDNEQFF. As DNA, the CDR3 is TGTGCCAGCAGTGGGCGTCTGATGGACAATGAGCAGTTCTTC.

The count of this clone is one. The chain has TRBV4-3 and TRBJ1-2; 7 bases are a match to TRBD1. Germline CDR1 and CDR2: LGHNA and YSLEER. The CDR3 is 13 amino acids. The ends lost 4 bases at V and 4 bases at J; junction bases unmatched: 3. Written as DNA, the CDR3 is TGCGCCAGCAGCCGTGGGACAGCCTATGGCTACACCTTC. The encoded protein is CASSRGTAYGYTF.

The chain employs TRBV5-6 and TRBJ1-5, with TRBD1 identical over 7 bases. Trimming took 1 base from V and 5 from J; bases not matched to a gene: 3. Per germline, CDR1 SGHDT and CDR2 YYEEEE. The CDR3 length is 14 residues. Here the CDR3 reads CASSLQGVDQPQHF. The CDR3 bases are TGTGCCAGCAGCTTGCAGGGGGTGGATCAGCCCCAGCATTTT.

This rearrangement joins TRBV27 to TRBJ1-2; 7 bases agree with TRBD1. Germline CDR1 is MNHEY and CDR2 is SMNVEV (reference sequence). The CDR3 totals 13 residues. The J segment lost 5 bases and the V segment lost 6 bases, leaving 6 bases of the junction unmatched. The CDR3 DNA is TGTGCCAGCAGCTCAAGGGGGCGGTATGGCTACACCTTC. Protein product: CASSSRGRYGYTF.